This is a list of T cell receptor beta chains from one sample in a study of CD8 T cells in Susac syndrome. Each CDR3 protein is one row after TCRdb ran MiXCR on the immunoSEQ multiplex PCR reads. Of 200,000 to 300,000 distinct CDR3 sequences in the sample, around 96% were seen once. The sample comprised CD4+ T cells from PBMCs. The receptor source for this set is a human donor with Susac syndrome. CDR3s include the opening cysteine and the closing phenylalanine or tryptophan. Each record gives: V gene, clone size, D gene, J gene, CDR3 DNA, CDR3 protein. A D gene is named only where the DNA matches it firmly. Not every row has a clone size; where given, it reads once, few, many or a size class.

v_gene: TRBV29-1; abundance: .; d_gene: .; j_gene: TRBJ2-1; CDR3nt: TGCAGCGTTGATGGCTCCGAGGTAGCGGTTTCGGGCGAGCAGTTCTTC; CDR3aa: CSVDGSEVAVSGEQFF
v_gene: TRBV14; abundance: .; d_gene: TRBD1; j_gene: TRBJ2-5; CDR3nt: TGTGCCAGCAGCCAACTGGACAGGGGGCTGGGAGAGACCCAGTACTTC; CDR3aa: CASSQLDRGLGETQYF
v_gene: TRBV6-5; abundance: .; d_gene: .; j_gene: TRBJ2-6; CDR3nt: TGTGCCAGCACTCCACTCTCTGGGGCCAACGTCCTGACTTTC; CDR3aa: CASTPLSGANVLTF
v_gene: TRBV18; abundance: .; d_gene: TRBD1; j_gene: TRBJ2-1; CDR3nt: TGTGCCAGCTCACCACCGACAGGGGGCATGTACAATGAGCAGTTCTTC; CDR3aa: CASSPPTGGMYNEQFF
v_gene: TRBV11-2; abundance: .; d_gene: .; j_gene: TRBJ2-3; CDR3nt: TGTGCCAGCAGCTTGGTGGTACCCTCCCGCACAGATACGCAGTATTTT; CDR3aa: CASSLVVPSRTDTQYF
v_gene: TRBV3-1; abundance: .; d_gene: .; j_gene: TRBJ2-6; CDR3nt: TGTGCCAGCAGCCAAGTTACCGCCGCTTCCACTTCTTCCGGGGCCAACGTCCTGACTTTC; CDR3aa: CASSQVTAASTSSGANVLTF
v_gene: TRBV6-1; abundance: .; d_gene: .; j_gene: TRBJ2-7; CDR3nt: TGTGCCAGCAGTGAGTTCCGCGCTGGAGCCTTCTCCTACGAGCAGTACTTC; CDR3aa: CASSEFRAGAFSYEQYF
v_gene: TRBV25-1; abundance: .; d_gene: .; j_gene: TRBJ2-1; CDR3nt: TGTGCCAGCAGTGAGGCAGGGTCGTACAATGAGCAGTTCTTC; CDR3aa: CASSEAGSYNEQFF
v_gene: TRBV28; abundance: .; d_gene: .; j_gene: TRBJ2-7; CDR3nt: TGTGCCAGCAGTGGGCAGGGGTACGAGCAGTACTTC; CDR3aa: CASSGQGYEQYF
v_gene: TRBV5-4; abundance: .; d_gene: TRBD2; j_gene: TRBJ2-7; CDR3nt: TGTGCCAGCAGCTGGGGGACTAGCGGGAGCACTGGCGAGCAGTACTTC; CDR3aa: CASSWGTSGSTGEQYF
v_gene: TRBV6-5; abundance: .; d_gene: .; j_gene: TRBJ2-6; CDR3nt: TGTGCCAGCACCGGTTGGGGGGCCAACGTCCTGACTTTC; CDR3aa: CASTGWGANVLTF
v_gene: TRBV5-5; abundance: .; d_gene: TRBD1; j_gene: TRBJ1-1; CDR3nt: TGTGCCAGCAGCTTCCTGACAGGGGGGGGTACCGACACTGAAGCTTTCTTT; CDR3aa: CASSFLTGGGTDTEAFF
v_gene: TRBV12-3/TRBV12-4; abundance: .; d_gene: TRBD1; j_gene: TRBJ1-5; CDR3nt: TGTGCCAGCAGTCTCGGACAGGGCGAGGGTCAGCCCCAGCATTTT; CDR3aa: CASSLGQGEGQPQHF
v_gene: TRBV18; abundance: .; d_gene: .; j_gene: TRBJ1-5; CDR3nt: TGTGCCAGCTCACCGCGGGGGCACGGTCAGCCCCAGCATTTT; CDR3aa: CASSPRGHGQPQHF
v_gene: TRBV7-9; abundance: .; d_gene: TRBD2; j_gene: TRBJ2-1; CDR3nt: TGTGCCAGCAGCCCACACGGGACTAGCTTAAATGAGCAGTTCTTC; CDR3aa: CASSPHGTSLNEQFF
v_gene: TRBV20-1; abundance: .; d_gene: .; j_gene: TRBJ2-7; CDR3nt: TGCAGTGCTAGGAGCGAGGGAGCCTACGAGCAGTACTTC; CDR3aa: CSARSEGAYEQYF
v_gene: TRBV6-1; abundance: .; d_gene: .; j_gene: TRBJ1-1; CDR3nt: TGTGCCGCTCGGACCGAGGGGTCCACTGAAGCTTTCTTT; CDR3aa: CAARTEGSTEAFF
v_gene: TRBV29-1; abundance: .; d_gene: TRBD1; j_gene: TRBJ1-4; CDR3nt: TGCAGCGCCGAGCCGGACAGGGAGAAACTGTTTTTT; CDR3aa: CSAEPDREKLFF
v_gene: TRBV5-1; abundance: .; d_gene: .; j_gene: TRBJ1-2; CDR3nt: TGCGCCAGCAGCGCCCGGAAGGCCGGCTATGGCTACACCTTC; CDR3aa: CASSARKAGYGYTF
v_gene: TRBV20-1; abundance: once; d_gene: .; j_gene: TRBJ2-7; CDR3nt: TGCAGTGCCCAAGCTGGAGGGGAGCAGTACTTC; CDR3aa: CSAQAGGEQYF
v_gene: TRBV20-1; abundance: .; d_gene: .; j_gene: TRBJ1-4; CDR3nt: TGCAGTGCTCCCTCGTGGGAAAAACTGTTTTTT; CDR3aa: CSAPSWEKLFF
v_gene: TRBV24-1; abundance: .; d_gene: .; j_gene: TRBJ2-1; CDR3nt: TGTGCCAGCAGAGAGTCCTACAATGAGCAGTTCTTC; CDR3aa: CASRESYNEQFF
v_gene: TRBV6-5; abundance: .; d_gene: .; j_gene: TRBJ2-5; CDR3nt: TGTGCCAGCAGTTACAGCGCATACCAAGAGACCCAGTACTTC; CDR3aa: CASSYSAYQETQYF
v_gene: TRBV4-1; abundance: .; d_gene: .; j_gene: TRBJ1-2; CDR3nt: TGCGCCAGCAGCCTTAGCGGCGGCATCAACTATGGCTACACCTTC; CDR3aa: CASSLSGGINYGYTF
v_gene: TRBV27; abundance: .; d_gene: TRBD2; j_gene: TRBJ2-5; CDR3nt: TGTGCCAGCAGTCCACTAGCGGGAGTAAAGACCCAGTACTTC; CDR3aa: CASSPLAGVKTQYF
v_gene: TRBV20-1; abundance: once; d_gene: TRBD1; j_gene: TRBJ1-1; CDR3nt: TGCAGTGCTAGAGGAACGACAGGGTTGAACACTGAAGCTTTCTTT; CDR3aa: CSARGTTGLNTEAFF
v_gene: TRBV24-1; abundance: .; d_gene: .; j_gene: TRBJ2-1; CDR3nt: TGTGCCACCGCGGACAGATACAATGAGCAGTTCTTC; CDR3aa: CATADRYNEQFF
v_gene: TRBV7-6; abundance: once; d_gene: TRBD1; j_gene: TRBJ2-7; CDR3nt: TGTGCCAGCAGCCATAGCCTGACAGGGGCCAAGGACGAGCAGTACTTC; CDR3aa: CASSHSLTGAKDEQYF
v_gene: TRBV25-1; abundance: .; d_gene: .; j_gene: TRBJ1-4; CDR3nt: TGTGCCAGCAGTGAAGTAACCCACTCAAATGAAAAACTGTTTTTT; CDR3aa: CASSEVTHSNEKLFF
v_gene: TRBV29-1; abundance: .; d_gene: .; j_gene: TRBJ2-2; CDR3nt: TGCAGCGTCGCTAGGCAGGGTACCGGGGAGCTGTTTTTT; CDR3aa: CSVARQGTGELFF
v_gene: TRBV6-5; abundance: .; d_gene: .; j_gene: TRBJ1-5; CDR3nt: TGTGCCACCCGGGCCGCCCGCAATCAGCCCCAGCATTTT; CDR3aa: CATRAARNQPQHF
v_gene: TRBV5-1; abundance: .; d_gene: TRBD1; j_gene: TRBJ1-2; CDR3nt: TGCGCCAGCAGCGACAGACAGGGTCTTGGCTACACCTTC; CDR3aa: CASSDRQGLGYTF
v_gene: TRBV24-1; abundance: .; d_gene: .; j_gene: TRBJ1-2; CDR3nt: TGTGCCACCAGTGACCGGGACAACGCGGGCTACACCTTC; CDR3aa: CATSDRDNAGYTF
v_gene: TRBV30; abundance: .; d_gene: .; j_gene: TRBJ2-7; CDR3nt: TGTGCCTGGGATGCTCAGTACTACGAGCAGTACTTC; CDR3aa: CAWDAQYYEQYF
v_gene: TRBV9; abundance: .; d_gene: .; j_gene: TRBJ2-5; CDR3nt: TGTGCCAGCAGCGAGGGACCGCCGGGGGAGACCCAGTACTTC; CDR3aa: CASSEGPPGETQYF
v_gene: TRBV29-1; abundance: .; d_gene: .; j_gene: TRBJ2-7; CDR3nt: TGCAGCGCCTCCGGGACACCTTCTTCCTACGAGCAGTACTTC; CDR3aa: CSASGTPSSYEQYF
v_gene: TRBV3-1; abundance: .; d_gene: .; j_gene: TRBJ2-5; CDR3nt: TGTGCCAGCAGCACCCTACAGGGTCGTCCAGGGACCCAGTACTTC; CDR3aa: CASSTLQGRPGTQYF
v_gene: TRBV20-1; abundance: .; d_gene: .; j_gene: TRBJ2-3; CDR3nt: TGCAGTGCTGGAGGGGGGAGCACAGATACGCAGTATTTT; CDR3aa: CSAGGGSTDTQYF
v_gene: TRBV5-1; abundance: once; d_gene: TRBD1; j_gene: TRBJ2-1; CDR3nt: TGCGCCAGCAGCCGACAGGGATTTTTGGATGAGCAGTTCTTC; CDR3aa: CASSRQGFLDEQFF
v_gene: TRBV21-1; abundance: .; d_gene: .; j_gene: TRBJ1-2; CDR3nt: TGTGCCAGCGACGACCCCGACGGCTACACCTTC; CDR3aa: CASDDPDGYTF